A single sample is the source of the 26 T cell receptor beta chains below, sequenced in a study of T cell changes during pregnancy in multiple sclerosis. The data were produced by immunoSEQ multiplex PCR, yet TCRdb's version contains in-frame clones alone and is incomplete. The sample yields roughly 53,000 clones, around 94% seen once. The sequences come from CD4+ T cells from peripheral blood mononuclear cells, collected in the third trimester of pregnancy. These receptors were taken from a female donor with multiple sclerosis, enrolled in a pregnancy study.

This clone has only a few counts. CDR3 sequence reads: CASSHSNRDSGNTIYF. For the CDR3, the DNA is TGTGCCAGCAGCCATTCTAACAGGGACTCTGGAAACACCATATATTTT. This chain joins TRBV14 and TRBJ1-3, with a weak D call TRBD1 (6 bases). V lost 3 bases, J lost 0 bases, and 12 bases lay in between. CDR1 and CDR2 from the germline V gene are SGHDN and FVKESK. This CDR3 is built from 16 residues.

The chain couples TRBV28 to TRBJ2-7; perhaps TRBD1 as D (6 bases). Between the trimmed V and J ends, which lost 4 bases and 0 bases, there was a span of 10 bases. The length of the CDR3 is 14 residues. The germline CDR1 and CDR2 sequences are MDHEN and SYDVKM. CDR3 sequence (DNA): TGTGCCAGCAGTTACAGGGATGGCTCCTACGAGCAGTACTTC. Its translation: CASSYRDGSYEQYF.

The chain uses TRBV4-1 and TRBJ1-2; TRBD1 agrees at 7 bases. The ends lost 3 bases at V and 3 bases at J; junction bases unmatched: 7. Germline V gene sequence: CDR1 MGHRA, CDR2 YSYEKL. This CDR3 spans 15 amino acids. The CDR3 loop reads CASSQRRQGDYGYTF. The CDR3 DNA is TGCGCCAGCAGCCAGAGGCGACAGGGTGACTATGGCTACACCTTC.

The chain links TRBV6-1 to TRBJ1-5, with no clear D. CDR3 length: 15 amino acids. Germline CDR1 and CDR2: MNHNS and SASEGT. Trimming took off 6 bases at V and 3 bases at J, with 15 bases between the two ends. As DNA, the CDR3 is TGTGCCAGCAGGGCCCGAGGCGGGCTCAATCAGCCCCAGCATTTT. Protein: CASRARGGLNQPQHF.

The chain couples TRBV6-5 to TRBJ2-7; D perhaps matches TRBD1 (6 bases). Germline lookup yields CDR1 MNHEY and CDR2 SVGAGI. V lost 2 bases and J 2 bases, leaving 13 bases between the germline ends. The CDR3 length is 15 residues. CDR3 amino acids: CASSYDRDTTYEQYF. CDR3 sequence (DNA): TGTGCCAGCAGTTACGACCGGGACACCACCTACGAGCAGTACTTC.

This clone came up once. V and J are TRBV19 and TRBJ2-1; 7 nucleotides agree with TRBD1. The germline V gene has CDR1 LNHDA and CDR2 SQIVND (reference sequence). With 3 bases clipped from V and 8 bases from J, the junction kept 10 bases outside the gene matches. The CDR3 is made up of 15 amino acids. This CDR3 reads CASSIPTGVRDEQFF. CDR3 in DNA: TGTGCCAGTAGTATCCCAACAGGGGTACGGGATGAGCAGTTCTTC.

The genes are TRBV19 and TRBJ1-5; the D is unclear. CDR1 and CDR2 (germline): LNHDA, SQIVND (reference sequence). Trimming took 6 bases from V and 1 from J, leaving 13 bases between them. The CDR3 has 15 residues. The DNA of the CDR3 is TGTGCCAGTAGGACAACAGAGGGCAGCAATCAGCCCCAGCATTTT. It codes for CASRTTEGSNQPQHF.

The DNA of the CDR3 is TGTGCCAGCAGCTTTAGGACTAGCGGGAGGGCCATCGAGCAGTACTTC. Encoded protein: CASSFRTSGRAIEQYF. The rearrangement joins TRBV5-6 to TRBJ2-7; 15 bases fit TRBD2. CDR3 length: 16 amino acids. With V trimmed by 2 bases and J by 6 bases, 6 bases remained unmatched. Germline V gene sequence: CDR1 SGHDT, CDR2 YYEEEE.

The V gene is TRBV7-2, the J gene TRBJ2-7, with 9 bases that match TRBD1. The CDR3 consists of 15 residues. Germline V gene lookup returns CDR1 SGHTA and CDR2 FQGNSA. V was pared by 5 bases and J by 5 bases, with 10 bases of the junction left unmatched. This CDR3 is CASSGDGTGRDEQYF. In nucleotides, the CDR3 is TGTGCCAGCAGCGGGGACGGGACAGGGCGGGACGAGCAGTACTTC.

The chain carries TRBV28 and TRBJ1-3; 8 positions match TRBD1. The germline V gene has CDR1 MDHEN and CDR2 SYDVKM. The CDR3 length is 14 residues. V lost 5 bases and J lost 5; bases outside the gene matches: 5. The CDR3 region has the DNA TGTGCCAGCAGTACCCAGGGGGCGAGAAACACCATATATTTT. Its protein product is CASSTQGARNTIYF.

This sequence joins TRBV5-4 and TRBJ1-2, with D possibly being TRBD1 (6 bases). The CDR3 has 15 residues. CDR1 is SGHNT and CDR2 is YYREEE in the germline V gene (reference sequence). Trimming removed 0 bases at V and 2 bases at J, with 11 bases between. The CDR3 region is CASSLDRVVNYGYTF. The CDR3 DNA reads as TGTGCCAGCAGCTTGGACAGGGTTGTGAACTATGGCTACACCTTC.

The chain links TRBV2 to TRBJ1-1; possible D gene TRBD1, 6 bases. V was pared by 4 bases and J by 7 bases, with 10 bases between. Germline V gives CDR1 SNHLY, CDR2 FYNNEI. This CDR3 region has 12 residues. The chain's CDR3 is CASSGPTGEAFF. CDR3 nucleotides: TGTGCCAGCAGTGGGCCGACAGGTGAAGCTTTCTTT. The full variable domain, completed using reference TRBV2 and TRBJ1-1, is EPEVTQTPSHQVTQMGQEVILRCVPISNHLYFYWYRQILGQKVEFLVSFYNNEISEKSEIFDDQFSVERPDGSNFTLKIRSTKLEDSAMYFCASSGPTGEAFFGQGTRLTVV.

The J gene is TRBJ1-5, the V gene TRBV4-1, with D hard to call. This CDR3 spans 13 amino acids. Trimming took off 1 base at V and 9 bases at J, with 10 bases between the two ends. CDR1 and CDR2 from the germline V gene are MGHRA and YSYEKL. The CDR3 coding sequence is TGCGCCAGCAGCCAAGTGGAGGTGCGGCCCCAGCATTTT. As protein: CASSQVEVRPQHF.

The chain joins TRBV5-1 to TRBJ1-5; the D is unclear. The CDR3 is 13 amino acids. Per germline, CDR1 SGHRS and CDR2 YFSETQ. V was clipped by 3 bases and J by 1 base, with 5 bases between them. The chain's CDR3 is CASSSGSNQPQHF. The CDR3 DNA reads TGCGCCAGCAGCTCGGGAAGCAATCAGCCCCAGCATTTT.

The V gene is TRBV20-1, the J gene TRBJ1-1; D uncertain. From germline, CDR1 is DFQATT and CDR2 SNEGSKA (reference sequence). There are 11 residues in the CDR3. V was clipped by 5 bases and J by 8 bases, with 12 bases between them. The CDR3 region has the DNA TGCAGTGCTCCTCCGAGTCGAGAAGCTTTCTTT. Its protein is CSAPPSREAFF.

The chain carries TRBV19 and TRBJ1-2; the match to TRBD1 covers 7 bases. The CDR3 contains 14 residues. Trimming took 4 bases from V and 3 from J; bases not matched to a gene: 5. The germline V gene encodes CDR1 LNHDA and CDR2 SQIVND (reference sequence). The CDR3 nucleotides read TGTGCCAGTAGTACCACAGGGGTAGACTATGGCTACACCTTC. It yields the protein CASSTTGVDYGYTF.

This chain uses TRBV25-1 with TRBJ2-3, with D perhaps matching TRBD1 (6 bases). Germline CDR1 reads MGHDK; CDR2 reads SYGVNS. The CDR3 extends over 15 amino acids. Between the trimmed V and J ends, which lost 3 bases and 4 bases, there was a span of 14 bases. CDR3 in DNA: TGTGCCAGCAGTGACGCCAGGGGTGGCGCAGATACGCAGTATTTT. It encodes CASSDARGGADTQYF.

This clone was observed a handful of times. The chain employs TRBV18 and TRBJ2-7; 9 nucleotides agree with TRBD2. V trimming: 0 bases; J trimming: 8 bases; junction bases outside the gene matches: 8. Germline V lookup: CDR1 KGHSH, CDR2 LQKENI. The CDR3 runs to 15 residues. CDR3 nucleotides: TGTGCCAGCTCACCACCTAGCGGGAGCCTCTTAAAGCAGTACTTC. Translated: CASSPPSGSLLKQYF.

V gene TRBV18 combines with J gene TRBJ2-1; D not resolved. Trimming removed 5 bases at V and 3 bases at J, with 17 bases between. The CDR3 covers 16 residues. Looked up from germline, CDR1 is KGHSH and CDR2 is LQKENI. The CDR3: CASSANLDVHYNEQFF. CDR3 sequence (DNA): TGTGCCAGCTCAGCCAATTTAGATGTGCACTACAATGAGCAGTTCTTC.

The chain recombines TRBV2 with TRBJ2-7, with D perhaps matching TRBD2 (6 bases). CDR3 length: 14 amino acids. The germline CDR1 and CDR2 sequences are SNHLY and FYNNEI. V was cut by 10 bases and J by 2 bases, with 18 bases left in between. In DNA, the CDR3 is TGTGCCATACTCCCACTTGGAGGGGCCTACGAGCAGTACTTC. It codes for CAILPLGGAYEQYF.

The V call is TRBV25-1, the J call TRBJ2-5; 8 positions agree with TRBD1. Germline trimming cut 7 bases from V and 6 bases from J; bases unmatched to any gene: 7. The CDR3 spans 13 residues. Germline V lookup: CDR1 MGHDK, CDR2 SYGVNS. CDR3 sequence: CASTWTGTQTQYF. CDR3 bases: TGTGCCAGCACCTGGACAGGGACGCAGACCCAGTACTTC.

The chain recombines TRBV19 with TRBJ2-1; 9 positions agree with TRBD2. The CDR3 spans 17 residues. V was clipped by 1 base and J by 4 bases; unmatched bases: 8. CDR1 and CDR2 from the germline V gene are LNHDA and SQIVND (reference sequence). The CDR3 spells CASSIVQTSGKYNEQFF. CDR3 nucleotide sequence: TGTGCCAGTAGTATAGTTCAGACTAGCGGAAAGTACAATGAGCAGTTCTTC.

A single count supports this clone. The V and J genes are TRBV11-2 and TRBJ2-7; 9 positions agree with TRBD1. The CDR3 runs to 15 residues. V gave up 1 base and J gave up 6 bases; unmatched junction bases: 7. The germline V gene has CDR1 SGHAT and CDR2 FQNNGV. The CDR3, as DNA: TGTGCCAGCAGCTTAGGGACAGGGGCCCACCGCGAGCAGTACTTC. This sequence encodes CASSLGTGAHREQYF.

The chain combines TRBV7-6 with TRBJ2-7; 8 bases align to TRBD2. The CDR3 is 15 amino acids. Germline V gene data show CDR1 as SGHVS and CDR2 as FNYEAQ. The V segment lost 3 bases and the J segment 4 bases; nucleotides outside the gene matches: 8. Here the CDR3 reads CASSLGAGDIYEQYF. As DNA, the CDR3 is TGTGCCAGCAGCTTGGGAGCGGGAGACATATACGAGCAGTACTTC.

The chain is built from TRBV2 and TRBJ1-1; 11 nucleotides align to TRBD1. Germline assignment: CDR1 SNHLY and CDR2 FYNNEI. The ends lost 6 bases at V and 4 bases at J; junction bases unmatched: 1. The CDR3 has 13 residues. CDR3: CASSGQGATEAFF. DNA for the CDR3: TGTGCCAGCAGCGGACAGGGGGCCACTGAAGCTTTCTTT.

The rearrangement joins TRBV27 to TRBJ2-2; 10 bases are shared with TRBD2. With 3 bases clipped from V and 0 bases from J, the junction kept 10 bases outside the gene matches. Germline lookup yields CDR1 MNHEY and CDR2 SMNVEV (reference sequence). CDR3 length: 19 residues. This CDR3 is CASSFRLAGANANTGELFF. The CDR3 region has the DNA TGTGCCAGCAGTTTCCGGCTAGCGGGAGCTAACGCGAACACCGGGGAGCTGTTTTTT.